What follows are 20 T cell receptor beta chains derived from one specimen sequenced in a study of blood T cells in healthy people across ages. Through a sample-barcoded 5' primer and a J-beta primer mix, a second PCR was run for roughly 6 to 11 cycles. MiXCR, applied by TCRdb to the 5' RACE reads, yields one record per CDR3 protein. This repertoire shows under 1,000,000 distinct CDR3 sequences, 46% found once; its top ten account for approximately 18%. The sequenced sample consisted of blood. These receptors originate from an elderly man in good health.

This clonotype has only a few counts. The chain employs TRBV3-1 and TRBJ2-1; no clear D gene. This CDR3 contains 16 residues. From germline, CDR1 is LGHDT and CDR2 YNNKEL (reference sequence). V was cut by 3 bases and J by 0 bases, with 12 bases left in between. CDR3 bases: TGTGCCAGCAGCCAGGTACAAGGAAGCTCCTACAATGAGCAGTTCTTC. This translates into CASSQVQGSSYNEQFF.

The CDR3 here is CASSQESGGALPDTQYF. CDR3 bases: TGCGCCAGCAGCCAAGAATCCGGGGGGGCGCTCCCAGATACGCAGTATTTT. The chain combines TRBV4-1 with TRBJ2-3; 8 positions agree with TRBD2. The germline V gene has CDR1 MGHRA and CDR2 YSYEKL. V lost 0 bases and J lost 4; bases outside the gene matches: 9. The CDR3 contains 17 residues.

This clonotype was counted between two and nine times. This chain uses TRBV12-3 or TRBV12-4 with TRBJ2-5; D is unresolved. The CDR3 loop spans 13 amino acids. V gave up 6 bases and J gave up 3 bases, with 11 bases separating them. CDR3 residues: CASSPARKETQYF. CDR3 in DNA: TGTGCCAGCAGCCCCGCCAGGAAAGAGACCCAGTACTTC.

The DNA for the CDR3 is TGTGCCAGCAAAAAGAATTCACCCCTCCACTTT. This encodes CASKKNSPLHF. The genes are TRBV25-1 and TRBJ1-6; D is uncertain. V lost 7 bases and J 7 bases, leaving 5 bases between the germline ends. The CDR3 runs 11 residues. The germline V gene encodes CDR1 MGHDK and CDR2 SYGVNS. Full variable domain (missing parts from reference TRBV25-1 and TRBJ1-6): EADIYQTPRYLVIGTGKKITLECSQTMGHDKMYWYQQDPGMELHLIHYSYGVNSTEKGDLSSESTVSRIRTEHFPLTLESARPSHTSQYLCASKKNSPLHFGNGTRLTVT.

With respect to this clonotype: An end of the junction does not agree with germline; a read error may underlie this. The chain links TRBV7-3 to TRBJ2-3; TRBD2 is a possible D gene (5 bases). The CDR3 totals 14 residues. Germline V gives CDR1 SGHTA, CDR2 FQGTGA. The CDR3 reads CASSSGLDTDTRYF. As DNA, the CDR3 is TGTGCCAGCAGCTCCGGACTCGACACAGATACGCGGTATTTT. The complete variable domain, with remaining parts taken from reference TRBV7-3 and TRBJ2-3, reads GAGVSQTPSNKVTEKGKYVELRCDPISGHTALYWYRQSLGQGPEFLIYFQGTGAADDSGLPNDRFFAVRPEGSVSTLKIQRTERGDSAVYLCASSSGLDTDTRYFGPGTRLTVL.

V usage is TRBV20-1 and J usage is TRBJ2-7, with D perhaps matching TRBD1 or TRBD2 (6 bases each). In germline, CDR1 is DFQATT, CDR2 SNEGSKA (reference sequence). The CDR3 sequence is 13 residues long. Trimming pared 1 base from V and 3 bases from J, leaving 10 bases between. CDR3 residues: CSARGRGVYEQYF. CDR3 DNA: TGCAGTGCTAGAGGAAGGGGGGTCTACGAGCAGTACTTC.

CDR3 sequence reads: CASTKGQGNYEQYF. CDR3 nucleotides: TGTGCCAGCACCAAGGGACAGGGAAACTACGAGCAGTACTTC. The rearrangement links TRBV6-5 to TRBJ2-5, with 9 bases that match TRBD1. The assigned J gene may be wrong: the sequence end matches TRBJ2-7 better. CDR1 MNHEY and CDR2 SVGAGI come from the germline V gene. This CDR3 spans 14 amino acids.

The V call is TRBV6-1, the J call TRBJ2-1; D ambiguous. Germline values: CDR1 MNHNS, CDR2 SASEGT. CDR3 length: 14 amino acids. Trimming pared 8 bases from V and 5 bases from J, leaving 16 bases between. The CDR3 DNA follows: TGTGCCAGCCGGTCCCCTTCCCCCCACAATGAGCAGTTCTTC. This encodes CASRSPSPHNEQFF.

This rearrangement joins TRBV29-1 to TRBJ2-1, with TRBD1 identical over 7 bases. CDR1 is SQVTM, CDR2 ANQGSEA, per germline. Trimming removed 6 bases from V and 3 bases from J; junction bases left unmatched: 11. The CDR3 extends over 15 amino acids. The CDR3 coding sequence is TGCAGCGTACAAAACGGGGACAGCTGCTACAATGAGCAGTTCTTC. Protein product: CSVQNGDSCYNEQFF.

As DNA, the CDR3 is TGTGCCAGCAGCTTAAGTGGGAGTATATATGAGCAGTTCTTC. Protein: CASSLSGSIYEQFF. The chain joins TRBV7-9 to TRBJ2-1; D is possibly TRBD2 (5 bases). The CDR3 length is 14 residues. V shed 2 bases and J shed 8 bases, with 13 bases lying between them. Germline loops: CDR1 SEHNR, CDR2 FQNEAQ (reference sequence). The variable domain in full, with the rest retrieved from reference TRBV7-9 and TRBJ2-1, is DTGVSQNPRHKITKRGQNVTFRCDPISEHNRLYWYRQTLGQGPEFLTYFQNEAQLEKSRLLSDRFSAERPKGSFSTLEIQRTEQGDSAMYLCASSLSGSIYEQFFGPGTRLTVL.

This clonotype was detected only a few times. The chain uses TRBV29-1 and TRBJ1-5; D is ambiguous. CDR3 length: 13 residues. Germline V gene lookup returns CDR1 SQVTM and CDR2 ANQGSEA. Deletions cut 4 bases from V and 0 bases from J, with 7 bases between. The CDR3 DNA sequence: TGCAGCGTTGCTAGGGATAGCAATCAGCCCCAGCATTTT. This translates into CSVARDSNQPQHF.

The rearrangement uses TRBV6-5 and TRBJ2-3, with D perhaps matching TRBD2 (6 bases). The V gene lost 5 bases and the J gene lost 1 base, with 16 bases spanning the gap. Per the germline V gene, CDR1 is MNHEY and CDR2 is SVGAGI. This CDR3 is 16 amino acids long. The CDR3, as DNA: TGTGCCAGCAGTCCGGGGCGGGGCGATGGCACAGATACGCAGTATTTT. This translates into CASSPGRGDGTDTQYF.

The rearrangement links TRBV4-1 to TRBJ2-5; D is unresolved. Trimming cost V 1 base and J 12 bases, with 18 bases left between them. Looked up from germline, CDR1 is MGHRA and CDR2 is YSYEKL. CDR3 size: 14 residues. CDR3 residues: CASSQGLYSRKEYF. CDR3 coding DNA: TGCGCCAGCAGCCAAGGATTGTACAGCCGGAAAGAGTACTTC.

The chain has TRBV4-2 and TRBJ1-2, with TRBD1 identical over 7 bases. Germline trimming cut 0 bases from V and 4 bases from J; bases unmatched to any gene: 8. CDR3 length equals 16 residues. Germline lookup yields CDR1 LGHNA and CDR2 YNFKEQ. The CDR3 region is CASSQDITDRIYGYTF. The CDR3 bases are TGTGCCAGCAGCCAAGATATTACGGACAGGATCTATGGCTACACCTTC.

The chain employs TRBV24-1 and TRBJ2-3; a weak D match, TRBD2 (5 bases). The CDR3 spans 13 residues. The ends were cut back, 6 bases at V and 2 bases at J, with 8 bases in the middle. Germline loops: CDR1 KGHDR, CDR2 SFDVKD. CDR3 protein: CATSRTPTDTQYF. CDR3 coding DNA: TGTGCCACCAGTCGGACTCCCACAGATACGCAGTATTTT.

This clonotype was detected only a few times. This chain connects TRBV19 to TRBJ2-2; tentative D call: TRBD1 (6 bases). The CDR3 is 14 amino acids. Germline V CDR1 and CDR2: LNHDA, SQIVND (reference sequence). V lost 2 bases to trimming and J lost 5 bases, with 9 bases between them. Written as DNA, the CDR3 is TGTGCCAGTAGTATAATTAGGGGGACCGGGGAGCTGTTTTTT. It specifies CASSIIRGTGELFF.

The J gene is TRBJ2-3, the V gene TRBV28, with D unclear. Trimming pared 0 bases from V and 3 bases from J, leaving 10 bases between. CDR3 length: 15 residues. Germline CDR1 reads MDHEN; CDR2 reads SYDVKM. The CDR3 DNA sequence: TGTGCCAGCAGTTTATGGAAGGACGGTACAGATACGCAGTATTTT. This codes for CASSLWKDGTDTQYF.

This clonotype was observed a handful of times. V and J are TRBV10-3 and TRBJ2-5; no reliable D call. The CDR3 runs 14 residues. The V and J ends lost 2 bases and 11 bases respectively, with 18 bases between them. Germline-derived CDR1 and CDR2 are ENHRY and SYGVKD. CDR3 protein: CAISEANGSNEQYF. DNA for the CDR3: TGTGCCATCAGTGAGGCTAACGGGTCCAATGAGCAGTACTTC.

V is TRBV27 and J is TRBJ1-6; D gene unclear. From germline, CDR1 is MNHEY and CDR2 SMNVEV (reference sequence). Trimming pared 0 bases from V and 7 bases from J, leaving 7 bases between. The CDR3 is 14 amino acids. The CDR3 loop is CASSLSWNNSPLHF. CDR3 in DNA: TGTGCCAGCAGTTTATCATGGAACAATTCACCCCTCCACTTT.

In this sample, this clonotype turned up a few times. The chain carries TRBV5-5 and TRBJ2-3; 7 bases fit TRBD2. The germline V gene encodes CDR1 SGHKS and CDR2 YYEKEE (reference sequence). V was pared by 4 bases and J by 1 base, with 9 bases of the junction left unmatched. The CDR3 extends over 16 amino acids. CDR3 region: CASSLRPSGRTDTQYF. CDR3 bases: TGTGCCAGCAGCCTGCGTCCTAGCGGACGCACAGATACGCAGTATTTT.